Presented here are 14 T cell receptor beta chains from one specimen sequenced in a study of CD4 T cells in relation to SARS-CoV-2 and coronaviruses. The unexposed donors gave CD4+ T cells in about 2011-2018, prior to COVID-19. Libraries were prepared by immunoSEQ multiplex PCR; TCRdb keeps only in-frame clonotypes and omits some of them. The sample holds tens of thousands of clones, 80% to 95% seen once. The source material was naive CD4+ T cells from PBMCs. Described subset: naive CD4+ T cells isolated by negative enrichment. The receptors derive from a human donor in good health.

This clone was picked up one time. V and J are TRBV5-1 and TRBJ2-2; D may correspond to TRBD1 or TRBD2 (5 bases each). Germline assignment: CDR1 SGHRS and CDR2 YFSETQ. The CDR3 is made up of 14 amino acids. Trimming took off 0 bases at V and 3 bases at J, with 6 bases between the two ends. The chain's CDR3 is CASSLGGDTGELFF. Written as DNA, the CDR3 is TGCGCCAGCAGCTTGGGAGGGGACACCGGGGAGCTGTTTTTT.

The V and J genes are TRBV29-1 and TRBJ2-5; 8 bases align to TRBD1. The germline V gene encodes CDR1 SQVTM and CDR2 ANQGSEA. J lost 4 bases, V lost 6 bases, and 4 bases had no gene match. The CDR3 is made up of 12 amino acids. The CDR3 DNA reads TGCAGCGTGCGACAGGGGCCAGAGACCCAGTACTTC. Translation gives CSVRQGPETQYF.

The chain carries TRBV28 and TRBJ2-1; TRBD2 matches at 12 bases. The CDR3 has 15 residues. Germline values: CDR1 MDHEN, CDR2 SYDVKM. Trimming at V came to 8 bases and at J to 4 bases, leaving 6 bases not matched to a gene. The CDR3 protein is CASRTSGNHYNEQFF. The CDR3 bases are TGTGCCAGCCGGACTAGCGGGAATCATTACAATGAGCAGTTCTTC.

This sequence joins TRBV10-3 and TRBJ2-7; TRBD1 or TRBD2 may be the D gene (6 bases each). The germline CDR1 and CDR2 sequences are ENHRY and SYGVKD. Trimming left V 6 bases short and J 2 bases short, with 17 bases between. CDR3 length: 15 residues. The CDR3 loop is CAIRDGARGAYEQYF. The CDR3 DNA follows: TGTGCCATCAGGGACGGGGCAAGGGGGGCCTACGAGCAGTACTTC.

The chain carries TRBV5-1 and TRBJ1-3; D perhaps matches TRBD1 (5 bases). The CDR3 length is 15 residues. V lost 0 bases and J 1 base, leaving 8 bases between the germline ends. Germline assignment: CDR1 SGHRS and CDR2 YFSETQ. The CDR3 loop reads CASSLDGASGNTIYF. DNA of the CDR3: TGCGCCAGCAGCTTGGATGGGGCGTCTGGAAACACCATATATTTT.

In DNA, the CDR3 is TGTGCCAGCTCACCGTTGAACCGGGACAGGGGGCATGGCTACACCTTC. Protein: CASSPLNRDRGHGYTF. The chain joins TRBV18 to TRBJ1-2; 12 bases line up with TRBD1. Trimming removed 3 bases from V and 6 bases from J; junction bases left unmatched: 8. The CDR3 is 16 amino acids. Per the germline V gene, CDR1 is KGHSH and CDR2 is LQKENI.

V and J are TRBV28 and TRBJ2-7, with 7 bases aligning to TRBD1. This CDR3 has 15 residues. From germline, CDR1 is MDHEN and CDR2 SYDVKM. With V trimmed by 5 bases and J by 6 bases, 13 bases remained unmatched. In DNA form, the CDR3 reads TGTGCCAGCAGTCCTCCACTAGGGGGCGTTGGCGAGCAGTACTTC. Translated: CASSPPLGGVGEQYF. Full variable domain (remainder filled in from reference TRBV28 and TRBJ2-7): DVKVTQSSRYLVKRTGEKVFLECVQDMDHENMFWYRQDPGLGLRLIYFSYDVKMKEKGDIPEGYSVSREKKERFSLILESASTNQTSMYLCASSPPLGGVGEQYFGPGTRLTVT.

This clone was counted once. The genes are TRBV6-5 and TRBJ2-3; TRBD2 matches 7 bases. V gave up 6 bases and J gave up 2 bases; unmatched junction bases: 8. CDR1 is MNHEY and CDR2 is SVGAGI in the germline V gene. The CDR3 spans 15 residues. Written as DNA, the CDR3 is TGTGCCAGCAGCCGAGCGGGGCCAATCACAGATACGCAGTATTTT. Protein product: CASSRAGPITDTQYF.

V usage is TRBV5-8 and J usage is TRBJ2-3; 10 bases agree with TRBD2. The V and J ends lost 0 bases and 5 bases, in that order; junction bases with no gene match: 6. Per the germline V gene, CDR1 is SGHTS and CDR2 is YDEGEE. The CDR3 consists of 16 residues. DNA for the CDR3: TGTGCCAGCAGCTTGGGAGTTAGCGGGGGGCAAGATACGCAGTATTTT. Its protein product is CASSLGVSGGQDTQYF.

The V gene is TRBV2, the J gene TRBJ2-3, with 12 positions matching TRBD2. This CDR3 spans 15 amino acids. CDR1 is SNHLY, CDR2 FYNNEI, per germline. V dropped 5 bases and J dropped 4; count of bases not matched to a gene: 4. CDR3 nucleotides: TGTGCCAGCAGTACCCTAGCGGGGGGGGCAGATACGCAGTATTTT. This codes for CASSTLAGGADTQYF.

CDR3 protein: CASSVVGGPDTQYF. Here the CDR3 DNA reads TGTGCCAGCAGCGTAGTGGGAGGCCCAGATACGCAGTATTTT. The chain recombines TRBV9 with TRBJ2-3, with D possibly matching TRBD2 (6 bases). Germline V lookup: CDR1 SGDLS, CDR2 YYNGEE. Trimming stripped 0 bases from V and 4 bases from J, with 9 bases between. This CDR3 has 14 residues.

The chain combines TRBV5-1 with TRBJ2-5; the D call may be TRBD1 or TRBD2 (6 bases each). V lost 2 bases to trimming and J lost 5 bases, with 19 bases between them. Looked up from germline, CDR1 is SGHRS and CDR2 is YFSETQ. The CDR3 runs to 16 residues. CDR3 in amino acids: CASSFGGTTIGETQYF. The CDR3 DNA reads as TGCGCCAGCAGCTTTGGAGGGACAACCATCGGGGAGACCCAGTACTTC.

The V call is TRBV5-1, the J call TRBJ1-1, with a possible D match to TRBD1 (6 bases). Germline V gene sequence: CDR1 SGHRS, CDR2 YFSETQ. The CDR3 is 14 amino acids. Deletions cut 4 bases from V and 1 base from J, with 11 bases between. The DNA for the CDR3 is TGCGCCAGCAGCCCGGACAGATCGAACACTGAAGCTTTCTTT. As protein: CASSPDRSNTEAFF.

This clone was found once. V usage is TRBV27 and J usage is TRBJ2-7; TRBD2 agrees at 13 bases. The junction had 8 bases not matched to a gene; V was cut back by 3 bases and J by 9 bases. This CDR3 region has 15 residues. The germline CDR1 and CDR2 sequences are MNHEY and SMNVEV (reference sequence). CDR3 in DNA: TGTGCCAGCAGTTTCTCACTAGCGGGGGGGCCAGCGCAGTACTTC. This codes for CASSFSLAGGPAQYF.